Below, 29 T cell receptor beta chains from the same sample are listed, as sequenced in a study of cytomegalovirus exposure and HLA in healthy donors. Primers included in the PCR were 60 Vbeta and 13 Jbeta primers. The protocol was immunoSEQ multiplex PCR, while the TCRdb copy is restricted to in-frame clones and leaves out a portion. Of 160,000 or so clones in the sample, 80% to 90% were seen once. Sequenced material: PBMCs. The receptors were sampled from a woman between 18 and 29 years old in good health and CMV-seronegative.

The CDR3 protein is CASTRSDRGGWGNEQFF. DNA of the CDR3: TGTGCCAGCACCAGGAGCGACAGGGGAGGTTGGGGTAATGAGCAGTTCTTC. V gene TRBV28 combines with J gene TRBJ2-1; TRBD1 matches at 8 bases. Germline V gene data show CDR1 as MDHEN and CDR2 as SYDVKM. The CDR3 is 17 residues long. The ends lost 7 bases at V and 7 bases at J; junction bases unmatched: 18.

The chain couples TRBV18 to TRBJ2-5, with a tentative D call TRBD2 (6 bases). Germline lookup yields CDR1 KGHSH and CDR2 LQKENI. The CDR3 covers 14 residues. Deletions cut 3 bases from V and 9 bases from J, with 17 bases between. The CDR3 bases are TGTGCCAGCTCACCGGGGCTAGTCGGGGAGGCCCAGTACTTC. Its translation: CASSPGLVGEAQYF.

The chain carries TRBV5-1 and TRBJ2-2; a possible D gene is TRBD1 (5 bases). CDR3 length: 15 residues. Germline loops: CDR1 SGHRS, CDR2 YFSETQ. V lost 3 bases and J 3 bases, leaving 12 bases between the germline ends. The chain's CDR3 is CASSSRVIDTGELFF. The DNA for the CDR3 is TGCGCCAGCAGCTCCAGGGTCATCGACACCGGGGAGCTGTTTTTT.

The chain carries TRBV28 and TRBJ1-5; a weak D match, TRBD1 (6 bases). CDR3 length: 16 amino acids. Between the trimmed V and J ends, which lost 1 base and 1 base, there was a span of 11 bases. Germline CDR1 and CDR2: MDHEN and SYDVKM. The DNA of the CDR3 is TGTGCCAGCAGTTTATACGCGGGGGCGAGCAATCAGCCCCAGCATTTT. Encoded protein: CASSLYAGASNQPQHF.

This chain joins TRBV19 and TRBJ2-1; 12 bases fit TRBD1. Germline V CDR1 and CDR2: LNHDA, SQIVND (reference sequence). This CDR3 has 14 residues. After removal of 6 bases from V and 7 bases from J, the junction contained 4 bases not matched to a gene. The CDR3 region has the DNA TGTGCCAGTAGGGCGGGACAGGGGGCAAATGAGCAGTTCTTC. Translated: CASRAGQGANEQFF.

This chain uses TRBV18 with TRBJ2-7, with D possibly being TRBD1 (7 bases). Germline V gene lookup returns CDR1 KGHSH and CDR2 LQKENI. Trimming removed 3 bases at V and 4 bases at J, with 16 bases between. CDR3 length: 15 residues. CDR3 in amino acids: CASSPAGLTGYEQYF. The CDR3 DNA is TGTGCCAGCTCACCCGCGGGATTGACAGGGTACGAGCAGTACTTC.

V is TRBV5-1 and J is TRBJ2-5, with 8 nucleotides matching TRBD1. The CDR3 has 15 amino acids. From germline, CDR1 is SGHRS and CDR2 YFSETQ. V was pared by 4 bases and J by 4 bases, with 9 bases of the junction left unmatched. CDR3 nucleotide sequence: TGCGCCAGCAGCCCCCTAGGACAGGGCGGAGAGACCCAGTACTTC. The encoded protein is CASSPLGQGGETQYF. Based on the CDR3 plus reference TRBV5-1 and TRBJ2-5, the full variable domain is KAGVTQTPRYLIKTRGQQVTLSCSPISGHRSVSWYQQTPGQGLQFLFEYFSETQRNKGNFPGRFSGRQFSNSRSEMNVSTLELGDSALYLCASSPLGQGGETQYFGPGTRLLVL.

V is TRBV28 and J is TRBJ1-2; D might be TRBD1 (6 bases). Looked up from germline, CDR1 is MDHEN and CDR2 is SYDVKM. This CDR3 is 14 amino acids long. The germline V and J ends were trimmed by 2 bases and 8 bases, with 15 bases remaining between them. CDR3 nucleotide sequence: TGTGCCAGCAGTTTACCCGGACAGATAGTAGGCTACACCTTC. It codes for CASSLPGQIVGYTF.

This chain uses TRBV7-2 with TRBJ1-3; 9 bases fit TRBD1. Germline V gene lookup returns CDR1 SGHTA and CDR2 FQGNSA. The trim removed 6 bases at V and 4 bases at J, leaving 7 bases unmatched. The CDR3 loop spans 15 amino acids. CDR3 coding DNA: TGTGCCAGCAGTTACGGGACAGGGAAGGGAAACACCATATATTTT. Amino acids: CASSYGTGKGNTIYF.

The CDR3 sequence is CASSPGQGLGETQYF. In nucleotides, the CDR3 is TGTGCCAGCAGCCCAGGACAGGGTTTGGGAGAGACCCAGTACTTC. This chain uses TRBV7-6 with TRBJ2-5; 8 bases map to TRBD1. This CDR3 is built from 15 residues. CDR1 and CDR2 from the germline V gene are SGHVS and FNYEAQ. The trim removed 5 bases at V and 4 bases at J, leaving 9 bases unmatched.

V gene TRBV5-1 combines with J gene TRBJ1-5; D gene uncertain. The CDR3 runs 14 residues. From germline, CDR1 is SGHRS and CDR2 YFSETQ. V dropped 2 bases and J dropped 5 bases, with 11 bases sitting between them. CDR3 in DNA: TGCGCCAGCAGCTTAGGCACAGAAGATCAGCCCCAGCATTTT. Encoded protein: CASSLGTEDQPQHF.

This clone was seen just once. V gene TRBV19 combines with J gene TRBJ1-4; no clear D. Looked up from germline, CDR1 is LNHDA and CDR2 is SQIVND (reference sequence). This CDR3 is built from 13 residues. Trimming removed 9 bases from V and 8 bases from J, with 16 bases in between. The CDR3: CASRTGGGEKLFF. The CDR3 region has the DNA TGTGCCAGCCGGACGGGCGGCGGGGAAAAACTGTTTTTT.

This clone showed up just a few times. The DNA for the CDR3 is TGTGCCATCGGGGGAACAGGGGGCCCCAATCAGCCCCAGCATTTT. Its translation: CAIGGTGGPNQPQHF. This rearrangement joins TRBV10-3 to TRBJ1-5; 9 bases map to TRBD1. The CDR3 is 15 amino acids. Per the germline V gene, CDR1 is ENHRY and CDR2 is SYGVKD. V lost 8 bases to trimming and J lost 3 bases; unmatched junction nucleotides: 8.

The gene calls are TRBV27 and TRBJ2-2, with D uncertain. In germline, CDR1 is MNHEY, CDR2 SMNVEV (reference sequence). The CDR3 loop spans 15 amino acids. V was shortened by 2 bases and J by 0 bases, with 7 bases between the two germline ends. This CDR3 is CASSLEPANTGELFF. In DNA, the CDR3 is TGTGCCAGCAGTTTAGAGCCCGCGAACACCGGGGAGCTGTTTTTT.

The genes are TRBV10-3 and TRBJ1-2, with TRBD1 as a possible D gene (5 bases). Germline V gives CDR1 ENHRY, CDR2 SYGVKD. This CDR3 has 14 residues. V lost 0 bases, J lost 8 bases, and 13 bases lay in between. The chain's CDR3 is CAISESGGDWGYTF. CDR3 DNA sequence: TGTGCCATCAGTGAGTCAGGAGGGGACTGGGGCTACACCTTC.

The rearrangement uses TRBV4-3 and TRBJ2-5, with 9 nucleotides matching TRBD2. This CDR3 comprises 18 residues. Germline lookup yields CDR1 LGHNA and CDR2 YSLEER. J lost 2 bases, V lost 4 bases, and 14 bases had no gene match. The CDR3 DNA reads TGCGCCAGCAGCCTACGGGGGGAGGCGGGGGGGACGCAAGAGACCCAGTACTTC. As protein: CASSLRGEAGGTQETQYF.

This clone was seen only a few times. The germline gene is not matched at one end of the junction; a read error may be the cause. The J gene is TRBJ1-1, the V gene TRBV27, with D maybe TRBD1 (5 bases). The CDR3 extends over 10 amino acids. Germline CDR1 and CDR2: MNHEY and SMNVEV (reference sequence). In DNA form, the CDR3 reads TGTGCCAGCAGTTTCCCGACAGACCTGTTT. This codes for CASSFPTDLF.

The chain employs TRBV6-4 and TRBJ1-2; no clear D gene. From germline, CDR1 is MRHNA and CDR2 SNTAGT. Trimming pared 2 bases from V and 8 bases from J, leaving 12 bases between. This CDR3 is built from 13 residues. The CDR3 DNA reads as TGTGCCAGCAGTGACCACGGTCAAGTGGGCTACACCTTC. As protein: CASSDHGQVGYTF.

This clone has a handful of counts. The CDR3, as DNA: TGTGCCAGCAGACCTAGACAGGGGAAAGGATCTGGGGCCAACGTCCTGACTTTC. The encoded protein is CASRPRQGKGSGANVLTF. This sequence joins TRBV2 and TRBJ2-6; TRBD1 matches 8 bases. This CDR3 spans 18 amino acids. Looked up from germline, CDR1 is SNHLY and CDR2 is FYNNEI. V was clipped by 6 bases and J by 1 base; unmatched bases: 11.

The chain carries TRBV29-1 and TRBJ1-3; the D is unclear. The CDR3 has 12 amino acids. Per germline, CDR1 SQVTM and CDR2 ANQGSEA. Trimming shortened V by 7 bases and J by 1 base, and 8 bases separated the two germline ends. The CDR3 sequence: CSARGSGNTIYF. The CDR3 DNA reads as TGCAGCGCCCGGGGTTCTGGAAACACCATATATTTT.

The chain joins TRBV4-1 to TRBJ2-7; 7 positions agree with TRBD1. With 1 base clipped from V and 0 bases from J, the junction kept 12 bases outside the gene matches. The germline gives CDR1 MGHRA, CDR2 YSYEKL. CDR3 length equals 18 residues. CDR3 DNA: TGCGCCAGCAGCCAAGCCTCGGCATGGCAGGGGGACTCCTACGAGCAGTACTTC. The encoded protein is CASSQASAWQGDSYEQYF.

This clone was detected only a few times. The chain combines TRBV29-1 with TRBJ1-2; D uncertain. The ends were cut back, 4 bases at V and 7 bases at J, with 13 bases in the middle. The CDR3 spans 12 residues. Germline CDR1 and CDR2: SQVTM and ANQGSEA. In DNA form, the CDR3 reads TGCAGCGTTGCATCGGGTACGGCTGGCTACACCTTC. Its protein product is CSVASGTAGYTF.

The rearrangement links TRBV5-1 to TRBJ2-1; no firm D call. V lost 0 bases and J 3 bases, leaving 10 bases between the germline ends. Germline CDR1 and CDR2: SGHRS and YFSETQ. CDR3 length: 15 amino acids. The CDR3 DNA reads TGCGCCAGCAGCTTGGGAACGGTTAGCTACAATGAGCAGTTCTTC. Its protein product is CASSLGTVSYNEQFF.

This clone was found a few times. V usage is TRBV25-1 and J usage is TRBJ1-2, with D perhaps matching TRBD1 (5 bases). CDR3 length equals 13 residues. Germline loops: CDR1 MGHDK, CDR2 SYGVNS. Trimming took 2 bases from V and 5 from J, leaving 9 bases between them. The CDR3 region is CASSEAGLYGYTF. The CDR3 nucleotides are TGTGCCAGCAGTGAAGCAGGGCTGTATGGCTACACCTTC.

V usage is TRBV9 and J usage is TRBJ2-2; 9 nucleotides line up with TRBD2. The CDR3 spans 16 residues. With 2 bases clipped from V and 7 bases from J, the junction kept 9 bases outside the gene matches. Germline-derived CDR1 and CDR2 are SGDLS and YYNGEE. The CDR3 loop is CASSVMASGMVGELFF. CDR3 nucleotides: TGTGCCAGCAGCGTCATGGCTAGCGGGATGGTCGGGGAGCTGTTTTTT.

The rearrangement uses TRBV6-4 and TRBJ2-2; 11 bases map to TRBD2. This CDR3 is 15 amino acids long. With 7 bases clipped from V and 1 base from J, the junction kept 2 bases outside the gene matches. Germline V gene lookup returns CDR1 MRHNA and CDR2 SNTAGT. The CDR3 here is CASIGLAGNTGELFF. In nucleotides, the CDR3 is TGTGCCAGCATCGGACTAGCGGGGAACACCGGGGAGCTGTTTTTT.

The rearrangement uses TRBV19 and TRBJ2-6, with a tentative D call TRBD1 (6 bases). V lost 6 bases and J lost 0, with 12 bases in between. In germline, CDR1 is LNHDA, CDR2 SQIVND (reference sequence). The CDR3 has 16 amino acids. CDR3 in amino acids: CASRDRPRSGANVLTF. The CDR3 DNA is TGTGCCAGTAGGGACAGACCACGCTCTGGGGCCAACGTCCTGACTTTC. The variable domain in full, completed from reference TRBV19 and TRBJ2-6, reads DGGITQSPKYLFRKEGQNVTLSCEQNLNHDAMYWYRQDPGQGLRLIYYSQIVNDFQKGDIAEGYSVSREKKESFPLTVTSAQKNPTAFYLCASRDRPRSGANVLTFGAGSRLTVL.

The rearrangement joins TRBV2 to TRBJ2-7, with 10 positions matching TRBD2. Germline-derived CDR1 and CDR2 are SNHLY and FYNNEI. This CDR3 comprises 17 residues. The trim removed 9 bases at V and 2 bases at J, leaving 16 bases unmatched. Written as DNA, the CDR3 is TGTGCCAGGGGAGGGGTCCTAGCGGGAGAGGCCCCCTACGAGCAGTACTTC. It translates to CARGGVLAGEAPYEQYF. Supplemented by reference TRBV2 and TRBJ2-7, the full variable domain reads EPEVTQTPSHQVTQMGQEVILRCVPISNHLYFYWYRQILGQKVEFLVSFYNNEISEKSEIFDDQFSVERPDGSNFTLKIRSTKLEDSAMYFCARGGVLAGEAPYEQYFGPGTRLTVT.

The V call is TRBV5-1, the J call TRBJ1-4, with unresolved D. Germline V gene data show CDR1 as SGHRS and CDR2 as YFSETQ. The CDR3 has 14 residues. V was shortened by 2 bases and J by 4 bases, with 9 bases between the two germline ends. CDR3 sequence reads: CASSFAGLNEKLFF. As DNA, the CDR3 is TGCGCCAGCAGCTTTGCTGGGCTTAATGAAAAACTGTTTTTT.